What follows are 6 T cell receptor beta chains derived from one specimen sequenced in a study of CD8 T cells in ankylosing spondylitis. TCRdb called the 5' RACE reads again in MiXCR, with one record for every CDR3 protein. Among under 300,000 distinct CDR3 sequences, about 9.1% were seen once, and the ten largest hold about 6.8%. Source material: blood, either unsorted or a sorted T cell fraction (not recorded which). The source of these receptors is a male donor with ankylosing spondylitis or in good health (not recorded which).

Many counts were recorded for this clonotype. The gene calls are TRBV7-2 and TRBJ1-1; D is possibly TRBD1 (5 bases). The CDR3 contains 13 residues. Trimming stripped 2 bases from V and 9 bases from J, with 13 bases between. Germline V gene lookup returns CDR1 SGHTA and CDR2 FQGNSA. In DNA, the CDR3 is TGTGCCAGCAGCTTAAGATTCGACAGTCAAGCTTTCTTT. Translation: CASSLRFDSQAFF.

This clonotype was observed many times. The gene calls are TRBV5-1 and TRBJ1-5; D gene ambiguous. This CDR3 region has 13 residues. The germline V gene encodes CDR1 SGHRS and CDR2 YFSETQ. Trimming stripped 0 bases from V and 1 base from J, with 2 bases between. For the CDR3, the DNA is TGCGCCAGCAGCTTGGACAGCAATCAGCCCCAGCATTTT. Encoded protein: CASSLDSNQPQHF.

There are many counts of this clonotype. The genes are TRBV10-3 and TRBJ1-2, with D hard to call. With 5 bases removed from V and 4 bases from J, the gap between germline ends came to 14 bases. CDR1 is ENHRY, CDR2 SYGVKD, per germline. The CDR3 extends over 14 amino acids. This CDR3 reads CAISTTPPSYGYTF. CDR3 DNA: TGTGCCATCAGTACTACTCCGCCATCCTATGGCTACACCTTC.

The V call is TRBV19, the J call TRBJ1-1; D is ambiguous. CDR1 and CDR2 from the germline V gene are LNHDA and SQIVND (reference sequence). V shed 5 bases and J shed 1 base, with 17 bases lying between them. CDR3 length equals 16 residues. As DNA, the CDR3 is TGTGCCAGTAGTGACCACTTTTCGGGAAGGAACACTGAAGCTTTCTTT. It is translated as CASSDHFSGRNTEAFF.

This clonotype was counted ten times or more. Sequence at one end of the junction differs from germline and may be a read error. The CDR3, as DNA: TGTGCTAGCAGCTTACTCAGCGGAGGACTCGGGAATGAGCAGTTCTTC. Amino acids: CASSLLSGGLGNEQFF. J is TRBJ2-1 and V is TRBV7-7, with TRBD2 as a possible D gene (5 bases). Germline V gene sequence: CDR1 SSHAT, CDR2 FNYEAQ (reference sequence). CDR3 length: 16 residues. Full variable domain (remainder filled in from reference TRBV7-7 and TRBJ2-1): GAGVSQSPRYKVTKRGQDVTLRCDPISSHATLYWYQQALGQGPEFLTYFNYEAQPDKSGLPSDRFSAERPEGSISTLTIQRTEQRDSAMYRCASSLLSGGLGNEQFFGPGTRLTVL.

This clonotype has just a few counts. The rearrangement joins TRBV7-6 to TRBJ2-2; 10 bases align to TRBD2. Germline-derived CDR1 and CDR2 are SGHVS and FNYEAQ. The CDR3 is 16 amino acids. Trimming removed 5 bases from V and 6 bases from J; junction bases left unmatched: 9. The CDR3 DNA reads TGTGCCAGCAGCCCCTCCGGGACTAGCGTGGCCGGGGAGCTGTTTTTT. Its translation: CASSPSGTSVAGELFF. Looking up the rest from reference TRBV7-6 and TRBJ2-2 gives the full variable domain: GAGVSQSPRYKVTKRGQDVALRCDPISGHVSLYWYRQALGQGPEFLTYFNYEAQQDKSGLPNDRFSAERPEGSISTLTIQRTEQRDSAMYRCASSPSGTSVAGELFFGEGSRLTVL.